This TCR beta chain originates from a study of early T cells in non-severe SARS-CoV-2 infection. Deletions cut 2 bases from V and 1 base from J, with 9 bases between. Germline CDR1 is MNHNS and CDR2 is SASEGT. The CDR3 sequence is 14 residues long. TCRdb called the 5' RACE reads again in MiXCR, with one record for every CDR3 protein. The sample holds about 22,000 distinct CDR3 sequences, approximately 4.6% seen once. The clonotype originates from an adult who was a healthcare worker with PCR-confirmed SARS-CoV-2 infection or an uninfected control (not recorded which). Sequenced material: whole blood. The chain combines TRBV6-1 with TRBJ2-7, with D unclear. CDR3 coding DNA: TGTGCCAGCAGTGAAAGACACCAATCCTACGAGCAGTACTTC. It is translated as CASSERHQSYEQYF.